This T cell receptor beta chain was captured in a study of shared clonotypes between healthy human individuals (TCRdb year 2020). Study-level background: The cohort included a few men and a couple of women between 18 and 49 years of age. Each donor's leukapheresis produced roughly between about 0.9 and 9.5 billion PBMCs. For each donor, CD4 naive and CD4 memory were each run on three plates, CD8 naive on two plates, and CD8 memory on one plate. Different laboratories and diverse techniques were used to prepare libraries and sequence TCR repertoires, to increase sequencing depth and limit assay-specific biases. The study deeply sequenced blood TCR repertoires of about 5 healthy adults to estimate repertoire size and the extent of clonotype sharing between individuals.

Using the deep immunoSEQ assay, multiplex PCR amplified TCR CDR3 regions from genomic DNA. Genomic DNA extracted from each cell subset was distributed evenly over all wells of several immunoSEQ 96-well plates, and each plate served as one replicate. For sorted subsets, approximately 190 ng genomic DNA, equal to about 30,000 T cell genomes, was loaded into each replicate PCR. The purified libraries were quantified using a Qubit 3.0 fluorometer, sized with a Bioanalyzer 2100, and then quantified again using the KAPA Library Quantification kit. Every immunoSEQ 96-well plate was sequenced on a dedicated single-read 150-cycle Illumina NextSeq 550 flow cell. On the authors' methods: Because the immunoSEQ output held only junctional sequences and lacked quality scores, the filtering could not match the filtering applied to full-length reads. Sequences were annotated with PyIR, a Python wrapper for IgBLAST v1.9, and V/J genes and CDR3 were assigned using IMGT germline references. Reads were removed for weak V/J assignments (E-value above 1e-6), missing CDR3, stop codons, out-of-frame junctions, or ambiguous translated residues. V3J clonotypes were defined by identical inferred V gene, J gene, and CDR3 amino acid sequence. The percentage overlap between two repertoires was calculated by dividing the number of shared unique clonotypes by the size of the smaller repertoire. Richness of each repertoire was evaluated using RTK rarefaction, the Chao1 estimator, and Recon v2.1 estimates of unobserved clonotypes. OLGA was used to compute generation probabilities for all TCRbeta clonotypes that the gDNA method yielded from several donors. This immuneACCESS table, as held by TCRdb, lists in-frame sequences with V and J called but not all clones. Of the missing ones, under half trace to an unresolved V gene in checked studies; the others have no known cause. V, J and clone size are those of that table, while D and trimming were read from the DNA. This sample lists about 2 million clones; roughly 94% were detected once. The top ten clones comprise roughly 1.1% of the sample.

CD8 naive samples were obtained by positive selection for CCR7 among CD45RO-negative cells, yielding a CD45RA+CCR7+ population from which TemRA cells were excluded. Healthy HIV-negative adults with no recently reported acute infections or vaccinations were included as donors. Every donor was a Caucasian adult residing in Nashville, Tennessee, USA. Blood was collected by leukapheresis, and PBMCs were isolated by Ficoll-Histopaque density gradient centrifugation and then cryopreserved in liquid nitrogen vapor phase. Analytical flow cytometry was used to check the purity and quantity of each magnetically sorted T cell population. From each sorted fraction, genomic DNA was isolated and quantified by UV absorbance on a Nanodrop 2000c. With respect to this clone: What antigen it recognizes has not been identified. The record has no base qualities; no much larger clone is one base away.

The germline V gene (reference sequence) supplies CDR1 MNHEY and CDR2 SMNVEV. V sheds 3 bases and J sheds 5 bases, leaving 8 bases between their ends. The CDR3 numbers 13 residues from cysteine through phenylalanine. Only the CDR3 DNA is retained, 39 bases long and in frame from the first base. What the research found in general, with its limitations: Compared with non-shared clonotypes, the clonotypes found in all four sorted-subset donors had higher generation probabilities. When a few donors were compared, the shared fraction of clonotypes was around 5% for naive CD4, 3% to 4% for naive CD8, about 2.5% for memory CD4, and around 0.37% for memory CD8. Incomplete sequencing was indicated by rarefaction of sorted-subset datasets, despite the large sequencing depth. Pairwise subsampling indicated that sequencing depth was expected to affect the degree of clonotype sharing among donors. Estimated clonotype richness was generally larger for naive than for memory subsets. Only blood was sampled, and tissue TCR repertoires likely differ from those in blood. The genetic and exposure-history diversity represented was limited by the small number of donors.

The receptor chain draws on TRBV27 and TRBJ2-1; confidence is insufficient to name the D gene. The sequence was collected from a man aged 18 to 30 in good health. The sequenced sample consisted of naive CD8+ T cells sorted from blood. Sample cell subset or site, as interpreted from the label and publication: CD45RA+CCR7+. The sequenced DNA: TGTGCCAGCAGTTTGGGTGACGACAATGAGCAGTTCTTC. Its protein product is CASSLGDDNEQFF.